This T cell receptor beta chain was found in a study of a mutant IDH1 vaccine in newly diagnosed glioma. About the study: Receipt of radiotherapy, temozolomide, or both preceded the study, and most received both. Study-level findings and limits: Among top peripheral T cell clonotypes, changes seemed unrelated to pseudoprogression. Of all patients, roughly 93% showed vaccine-induced immune responses.

On this clone itself: Its target is not known.

Time point noted: baseline, week 1 (first vaccination visit). Treatment described: pre-vaccination baseline after standard-of-care therapy. Profiling relied on immunoSEQ multiplex PCR, and the TCRdb table lists in-frame clones only, not all of them. The sample consists of about 68,000 clones, 79% of them appearing once. The material was PBMCs, obtained from a glioma patient treated with radiotherapy, temozolomide or both. This sequence was found in a man aged 50 or older with glioma.

This CDR3 is CASSEDRTGGGNEQFF. The CDR3 coding sequence is TGTGCCAGCAGTGAAGATCGGACAGGGGGAGGGAATGAGCAGTTCTTC. This chain links TRBV2 with TRBJ2-1, with 10 bases aligning to TRBD1. With V trimmed by 1 base and J by 7 bases, 7 bases remained unmatched. This CDR3 spans 16 amino acids. Germline CDR1 SNHLY, CDR2 FYNNEI.